These T cell receptor beta chains were read from a single sample in a study of a mutant IDH1 vaccine in newly diagnosed glioma. Clones were sequenced by immunoSEQ multiplex PCR, and TCRdb holds only the in-frame ones, with some missing. The data contain 110,000 or so clones, roughly nine tenths of them seen just once; the ten biggest clones take up 0.61%. Antigen specificity for these receptors is unknown. The sample in question was PBMCs, obtained from a glioma patient whose treatment included an IDH1 peptide vaccine. The origin of the receptors is a woman aged 45-59 years with glioma. Each CDR3 is given with its conserved first and last residue. The order of the fields is V gene, D gene, J gene, clone size, CDR3 DNA, CDR3 protein. D genes are given only for firm matches. The size field is filled for only some rows; it gives once, few, many or a size class.

TRBV2	TRBD2	TRBJ2-1	.	TGTGCCAGCAGAGGACTAGCGGGAGTCAATGAGCAGTTCTTC	CASRGLAGVNEQFF
TRBV2	TRBD2	TRBJ2-7	.	TGTGCCAGCAGTCCCCCAGCGGGAGGTCCCTACGAGCAGTACTTC	CASSPPAGGPYEQYF
TRBV28	TRBD2	TRBJ2-7	.	TGTGCCAGCAGTGCACTAGCGGGATGGGACTACGAGCAGTACTTC	CASSALAGWDYEQYF
TRBV29-1	TRBD2	TRBJ2-7	.	TGCAGCGTGGGGGGGACTAGCGGGTACGAGCAGTACTTC	CSVGGTSGYEQYF
TRBV9	.	TRBJ2-7	.	TGTGCCAGCAGCGTCGATACCTCCTACGAGCAGTACTTC	CASSVDTSYEQYF
TRBV7-9	TRBD2	TRBJ2-7	.	TGTGCCAGCACCGGGGGGGAAAGGAGCTCCTACGAGCAGTACTTC	CASTGGERSSYEQYF
TRBV15	TRBD1	TRBJ2-3	.	TGTGCCACCAGCAGGGACAGGGCGGGGGATACGCAGTATTTT	CATSRDRAGDTQYF
TRBV2	TRBD2	TRBJ2-5	.	TGTGCCAGCAGTCGCTCCGAGACGGGAGGTGGTGAGACCCAGTACTTC	CASSRSETGGGETQYF
TRBV28	.	TRBJ2-3	few	TGTGCCAGCAGTTTCCTTACTGGATCAGGAGCGGGTACGCAGTATTTT	CASSFLTGSGAGTQYF
TRBV9	TRBD2	TRBJ2-7	.	TGTGCCAGCAGTCATCCAACTAGCGGGAGGGCCGGGGCCTACGAGCAGTACTTC	CASSHPTSGRAGAYEQYF
TRBV10-1	TRBD2	TRBJ2-5	few	TGCGCCAGCAGTGAGGGGGTAGCGGGCTACCAAGAGACCCAGTACTTC	CASSEGVAGYQETQYF
TRBV7-2	.	TRBJ1-1	.	TGTGCCAGCAGCTTAGGCCCAGGCAGGAACACTGAAGCTTTCTTT	CASSLGPGRNTEAFF
TRBV28	.	TRBJ2-7	.	TGTGCCAGCAGTTCCCCCGGCAGGACGGAGTACGAGCAGTACTTC	CASSSPGRTEYEQYF
TRBV5-4	TRBD2	TRBJ2-7	.	TGTGCCAGCAGCTGGGGACTAGCGGGAGTTAACGAGCAGTACTTC	CASSWGLAGVNEQYF
TRBV27	.	TRBJ2-2	.	TGTGCCAGCAGTTTCTACCAGGGGCGAGGGGAAGAAAAGCTGTTTTTT	CASSFYQGRGEEKLFF
TRBV28	.	TRBJ2-3	once	TGTGCCACCCTCTCCGGGACCACAGATACGCAGTATTTT	CATLSGTTDTQYF
TRBV2	.	TRBJ2-7	.	TGTGCCAGTACAATCGAGGCCGGGGCGGCCTACGAGCAGTACTTC	CASTIEAGAAYEQYF
TRBV28	TRBD1	TRBJ2-6	.	TGTGCCAGCAGTGCCCCCGGGACAGCGCTGCCTGGGGCCAACGTCCTGACTTTC	CASSAPGTALPGANVLTF